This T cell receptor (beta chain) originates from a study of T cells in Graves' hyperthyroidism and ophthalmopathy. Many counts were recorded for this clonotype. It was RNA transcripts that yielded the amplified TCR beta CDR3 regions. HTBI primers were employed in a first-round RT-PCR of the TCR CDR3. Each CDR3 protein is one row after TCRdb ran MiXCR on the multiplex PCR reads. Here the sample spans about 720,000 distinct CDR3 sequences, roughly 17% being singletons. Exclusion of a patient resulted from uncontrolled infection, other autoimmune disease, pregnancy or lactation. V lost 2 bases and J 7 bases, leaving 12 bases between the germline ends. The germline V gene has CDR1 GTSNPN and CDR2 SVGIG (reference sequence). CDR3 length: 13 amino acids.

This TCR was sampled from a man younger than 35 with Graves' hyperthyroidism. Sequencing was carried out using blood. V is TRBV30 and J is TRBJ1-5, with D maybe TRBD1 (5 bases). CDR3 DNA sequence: TGTGCCTGGAGTCAGCAGGGAGTCCAGCCCCAGCATTTT. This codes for CAWSQQGVQPQHF. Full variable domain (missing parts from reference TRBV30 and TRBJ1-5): SQTIHQWPATLVQPVGSPLSLECTVEGTSNPNLYWYRQAAGRGLQLLFYSVGIGQISSEVPQNLSASRPQDRQFILSSKKLLLSDSGFYLCAWSQQGVQPQHFGDGTRLSIL.